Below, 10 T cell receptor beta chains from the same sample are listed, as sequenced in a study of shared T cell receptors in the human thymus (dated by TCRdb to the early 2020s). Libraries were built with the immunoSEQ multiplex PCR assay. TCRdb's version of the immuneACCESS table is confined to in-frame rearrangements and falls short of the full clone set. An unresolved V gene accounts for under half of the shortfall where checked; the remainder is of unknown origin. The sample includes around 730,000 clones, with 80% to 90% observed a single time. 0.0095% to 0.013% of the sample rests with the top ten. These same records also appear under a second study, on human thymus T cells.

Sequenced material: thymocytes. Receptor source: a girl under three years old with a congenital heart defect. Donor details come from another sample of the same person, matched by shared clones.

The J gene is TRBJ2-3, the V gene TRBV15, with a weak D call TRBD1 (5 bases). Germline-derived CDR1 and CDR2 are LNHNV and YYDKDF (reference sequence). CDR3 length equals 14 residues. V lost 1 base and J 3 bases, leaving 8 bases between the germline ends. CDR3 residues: CATSRVTATDTQYF. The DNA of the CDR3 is TGTGCCACCAGCAGAGTGACAGCGACAGATACGCAGTATTTT.

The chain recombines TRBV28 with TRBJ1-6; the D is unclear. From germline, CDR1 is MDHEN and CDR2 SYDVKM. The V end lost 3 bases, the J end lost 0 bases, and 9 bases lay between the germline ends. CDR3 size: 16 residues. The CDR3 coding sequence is TGTGCCAGCAGTTTTAGTGAGGGCTCCTATAATTCACCCCTCCACTTT. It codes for CASSFSEGSYNSPLHF.

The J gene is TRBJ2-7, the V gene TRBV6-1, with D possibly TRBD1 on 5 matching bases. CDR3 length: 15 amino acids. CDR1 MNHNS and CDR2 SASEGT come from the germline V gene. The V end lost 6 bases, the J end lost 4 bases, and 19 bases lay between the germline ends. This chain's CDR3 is CASSRPQGNLYEQYF. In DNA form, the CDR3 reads TGTGCCAGCAGCCGACCCCAGGGTAATCTTTACGAGCAGTACTTC.

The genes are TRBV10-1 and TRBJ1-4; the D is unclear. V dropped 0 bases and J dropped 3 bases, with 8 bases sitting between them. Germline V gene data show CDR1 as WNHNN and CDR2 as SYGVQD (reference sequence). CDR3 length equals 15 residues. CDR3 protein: CASSESRGSNEKLFF. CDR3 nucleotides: TGCGCCAGCAGTGAGTCGAGAGGGTCTAATGAAAAACTGTTTTTT.

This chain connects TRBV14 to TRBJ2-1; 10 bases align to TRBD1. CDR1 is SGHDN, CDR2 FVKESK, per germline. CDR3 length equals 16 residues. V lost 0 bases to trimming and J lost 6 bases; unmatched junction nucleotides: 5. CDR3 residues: CASSQDIWDRGNEQFF. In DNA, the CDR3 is TGTGCCAGCAGCCAAGATATCTGGGACAGGGGCAATGAGCAGTTCTTC.

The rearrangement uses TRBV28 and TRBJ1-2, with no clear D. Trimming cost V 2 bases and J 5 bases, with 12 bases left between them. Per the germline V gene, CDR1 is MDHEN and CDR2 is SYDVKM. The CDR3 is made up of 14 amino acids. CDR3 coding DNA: TGTGCCAGCAGTTTAGGTAGCCCAACGTATGGCTACACCTTC. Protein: CASSLGSPTYGYTF.

The CDR3 loop is CASSSTGIGYGYTF. The DNA for the CDR3 is TGCGCCAGCAGCTCGACAGGGATAGGCTATGGCTACACCTTC. The J gene is TRBJ1-2, the V gene TRBV5-1; 7 bases align to TRBD1. In germline, CDR1 is SGHRS, CDR2 YFSETQ. CDR3 length: 14 residues. The ends lost 3 bases at V and 4 bases at J; junction bases unmatched: 6.

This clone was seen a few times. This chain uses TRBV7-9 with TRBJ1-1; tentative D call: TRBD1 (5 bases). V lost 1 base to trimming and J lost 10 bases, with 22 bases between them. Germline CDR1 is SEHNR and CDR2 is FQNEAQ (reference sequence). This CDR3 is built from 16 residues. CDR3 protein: CASSLDGGTLWGGAFF. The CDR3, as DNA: TGTGCCAGCAGCTTAGATGGCGGGACTCTGTGGGGTGGAGCTTTCTTT.

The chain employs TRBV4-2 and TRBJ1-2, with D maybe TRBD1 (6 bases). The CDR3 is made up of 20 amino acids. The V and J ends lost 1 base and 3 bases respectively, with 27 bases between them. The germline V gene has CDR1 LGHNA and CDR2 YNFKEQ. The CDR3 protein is CASSQVSKKGGGGRDYGYTF. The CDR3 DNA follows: TGTGCCAGCAGCCAAGTCTCGAAGAAAGGCGGGGGCGGTAGAGACTATGGCTACACCTTC.

CDR3 sequence (DNA): TGTGCCATCAGTTCCGGGACAGGGGGGATTGAGCAGTACTTC. Residues: CAISSGTGGIEQYF. V gene TRBV10-3 combines with J gene TRBJ2-7, with 11 bases fitting TRBD1. The germline gives CDR1 ENHRY, CDR2 SYGVKD. Trimming removed 5 bases from V and 7 bases from J; junction bases left unmatched: 7. This CDR3 region has 14 residues.